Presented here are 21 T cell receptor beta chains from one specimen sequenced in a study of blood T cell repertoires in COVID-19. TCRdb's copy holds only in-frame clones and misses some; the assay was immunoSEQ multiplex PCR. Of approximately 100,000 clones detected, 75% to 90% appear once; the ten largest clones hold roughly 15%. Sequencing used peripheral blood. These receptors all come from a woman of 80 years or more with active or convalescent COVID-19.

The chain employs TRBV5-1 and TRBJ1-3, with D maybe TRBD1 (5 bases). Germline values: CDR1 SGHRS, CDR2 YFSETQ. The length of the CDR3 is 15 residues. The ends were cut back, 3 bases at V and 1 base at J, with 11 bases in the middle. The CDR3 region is CASSSTGGSGNTIYF. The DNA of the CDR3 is TGCGCCAGCAGCTCCACTGGGGGGTCTGGAAACACCATATATTTT.

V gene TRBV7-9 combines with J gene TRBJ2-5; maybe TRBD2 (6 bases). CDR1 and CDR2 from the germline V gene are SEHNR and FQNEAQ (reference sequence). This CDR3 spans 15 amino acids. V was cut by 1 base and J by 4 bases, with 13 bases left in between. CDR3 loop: CASSLGRGNPETQYF. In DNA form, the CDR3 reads TGTGCCAGCAGCTTAGGACGGGGGAACCCAGAGACCCAGTACTTC.

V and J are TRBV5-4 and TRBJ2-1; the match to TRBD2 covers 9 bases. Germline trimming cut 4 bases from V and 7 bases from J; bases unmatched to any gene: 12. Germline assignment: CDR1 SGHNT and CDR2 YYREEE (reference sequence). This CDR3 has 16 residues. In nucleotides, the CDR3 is TGTGCCAGCAGCAAGTCTAGCGGGACCCTAGGGAATGAGCAGTTCTTC. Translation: CASSKSSGTLGNEQFF.

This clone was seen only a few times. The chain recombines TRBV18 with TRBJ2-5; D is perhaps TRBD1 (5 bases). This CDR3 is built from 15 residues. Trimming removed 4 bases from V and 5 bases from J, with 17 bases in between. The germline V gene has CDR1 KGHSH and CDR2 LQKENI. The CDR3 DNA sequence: TGTGCCAGCTCACAAGACAGCCGATTAACGGAGACCCAGTACTTC. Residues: CASSQDSRLTETQYF.

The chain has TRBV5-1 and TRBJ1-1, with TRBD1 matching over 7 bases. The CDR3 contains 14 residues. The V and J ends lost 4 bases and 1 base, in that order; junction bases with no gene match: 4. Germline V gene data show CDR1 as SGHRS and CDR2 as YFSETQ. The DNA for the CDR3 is TGCGCCAGCAGCCAGAGACAGGGGAACACTGAAGCTTTCTTT. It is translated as CASSQRQGNTEAFF.

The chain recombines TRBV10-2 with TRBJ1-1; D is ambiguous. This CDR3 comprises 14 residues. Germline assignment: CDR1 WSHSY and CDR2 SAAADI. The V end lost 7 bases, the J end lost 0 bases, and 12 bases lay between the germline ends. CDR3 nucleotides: TGCGCCAGCATGAATCCGGGTCTGAACACTGAAGCTTTCTTT. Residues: CASMNPGLNTEAFF.

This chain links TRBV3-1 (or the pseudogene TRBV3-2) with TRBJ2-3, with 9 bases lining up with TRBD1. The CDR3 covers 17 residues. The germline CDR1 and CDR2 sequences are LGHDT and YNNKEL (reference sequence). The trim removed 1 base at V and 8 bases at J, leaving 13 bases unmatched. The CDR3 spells CASSQVSGTGTITTQYF. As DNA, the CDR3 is TGTGCCAGCAGCCAAGTTTCCGGGACAGGGACAATTACTACGCAGTATTTT.

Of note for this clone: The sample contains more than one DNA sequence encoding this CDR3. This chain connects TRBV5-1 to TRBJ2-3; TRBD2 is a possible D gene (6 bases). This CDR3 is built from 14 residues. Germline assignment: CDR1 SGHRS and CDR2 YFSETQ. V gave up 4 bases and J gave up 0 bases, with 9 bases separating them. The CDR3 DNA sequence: TGCGCCAGCAGCCCGGGACTGAGCACAGATACGCAGTATTTT. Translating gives CASSPGLSTDTQYF.

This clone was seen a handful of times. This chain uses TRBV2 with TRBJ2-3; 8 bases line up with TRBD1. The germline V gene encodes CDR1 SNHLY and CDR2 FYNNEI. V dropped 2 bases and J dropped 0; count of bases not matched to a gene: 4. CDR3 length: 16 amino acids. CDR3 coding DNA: TGTGCCAGCAGTGAATCTCGGGACAGGAGCACAGATACGCAGTATTTT. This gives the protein CASSESRDRSTDTQYF.

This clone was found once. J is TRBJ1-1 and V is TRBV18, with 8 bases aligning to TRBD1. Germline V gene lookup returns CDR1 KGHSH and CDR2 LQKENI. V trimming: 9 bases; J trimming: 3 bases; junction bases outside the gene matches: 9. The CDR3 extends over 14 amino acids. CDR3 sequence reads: CASRQGPGDTEAFF. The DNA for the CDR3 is TGTGCCAGTCGACAGGGGCCAGGGGACACTGAAGCTTTCTTT.

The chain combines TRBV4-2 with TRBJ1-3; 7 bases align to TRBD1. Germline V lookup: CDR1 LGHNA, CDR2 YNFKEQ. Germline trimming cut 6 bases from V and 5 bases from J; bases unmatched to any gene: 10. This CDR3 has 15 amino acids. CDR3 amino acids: CASRPTEGQRNTIYF. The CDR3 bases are TGTGCCAGCAGGCCAACTGAGGGACAGCGAAACACCATATATTTT.

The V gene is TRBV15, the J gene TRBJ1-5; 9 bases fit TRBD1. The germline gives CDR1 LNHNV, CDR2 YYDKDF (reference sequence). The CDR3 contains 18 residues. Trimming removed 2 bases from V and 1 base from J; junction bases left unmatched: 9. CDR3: CATSRSGQGHRSNQPQHF. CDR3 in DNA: TGTGCCACCAGCAGATCAGGACAGGGGCATAGGAGCAATCAGCCCCAGCATTTT.

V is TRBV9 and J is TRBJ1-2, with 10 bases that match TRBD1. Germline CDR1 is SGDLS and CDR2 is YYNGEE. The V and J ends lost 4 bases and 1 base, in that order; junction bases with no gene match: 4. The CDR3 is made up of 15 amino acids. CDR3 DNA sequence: TGTGCCAGCAGCAAGGGACAGGGGTTTAACTATGGCTACACCTTC. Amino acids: CASSKGQGFNYGYTF.

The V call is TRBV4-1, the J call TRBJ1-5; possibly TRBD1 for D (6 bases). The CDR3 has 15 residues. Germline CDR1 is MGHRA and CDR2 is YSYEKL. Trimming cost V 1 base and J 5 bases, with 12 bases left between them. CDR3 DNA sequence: TGCGCCAGCAGCCAAGGCCAGGGGCTGGATCAGCCCCAGCATTTT. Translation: CASSQGQGLDQPQHF.

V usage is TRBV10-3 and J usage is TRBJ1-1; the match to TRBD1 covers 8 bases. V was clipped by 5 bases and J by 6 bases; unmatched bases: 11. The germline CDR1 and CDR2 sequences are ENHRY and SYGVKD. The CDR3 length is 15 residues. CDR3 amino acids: CAISPRQGMGAEAFF. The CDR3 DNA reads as TGTGCCATCAGTCCTAGACAGGGGATGGGCGCTGAAGCTTTCTTT.

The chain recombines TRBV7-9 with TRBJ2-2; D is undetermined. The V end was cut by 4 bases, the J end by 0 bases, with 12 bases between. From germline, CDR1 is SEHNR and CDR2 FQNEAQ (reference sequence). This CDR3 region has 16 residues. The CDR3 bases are TGTGCCAGCAGCTCCCCTACCGGGTCGAACACCGGGGAGCTGTTTTTT. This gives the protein CASSSPTGSNTGELFF.

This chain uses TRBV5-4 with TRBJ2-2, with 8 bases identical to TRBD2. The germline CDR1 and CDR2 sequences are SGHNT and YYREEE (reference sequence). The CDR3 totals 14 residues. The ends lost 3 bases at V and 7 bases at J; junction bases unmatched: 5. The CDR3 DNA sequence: TGTGCCAGCAGCTCGGGGGGGGTCAGCGGGGAGCTGTTTTTT. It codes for CASSSGGVSGELFF.

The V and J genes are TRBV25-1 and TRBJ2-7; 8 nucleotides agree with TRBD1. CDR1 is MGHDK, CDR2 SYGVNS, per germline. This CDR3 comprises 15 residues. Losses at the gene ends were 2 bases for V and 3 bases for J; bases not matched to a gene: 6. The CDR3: CASSEGAGGYYEQYF. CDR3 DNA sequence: TGTGCCAGCAGTGAAGGCGCAGGGGGCTACTACGAGCAGTACTTC.

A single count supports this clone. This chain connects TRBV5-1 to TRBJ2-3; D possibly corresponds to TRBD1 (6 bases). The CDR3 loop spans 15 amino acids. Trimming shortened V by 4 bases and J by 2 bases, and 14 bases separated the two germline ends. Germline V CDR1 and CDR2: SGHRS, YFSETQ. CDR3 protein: CASSPDSLNTDTQYF. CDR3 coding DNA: TGCGCCAGCAGCCCGGACAGCCTTAACACAGATACGCAGTATTTT.

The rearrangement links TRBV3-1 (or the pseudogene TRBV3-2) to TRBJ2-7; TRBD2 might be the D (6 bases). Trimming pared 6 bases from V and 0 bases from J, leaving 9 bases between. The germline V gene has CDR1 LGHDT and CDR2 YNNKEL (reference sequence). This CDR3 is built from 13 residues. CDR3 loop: CASRVGGSYEQYF. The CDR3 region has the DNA TGTGCCAGCAGGGTCGGGGGCTCCTACGAGCAGTACTTC.

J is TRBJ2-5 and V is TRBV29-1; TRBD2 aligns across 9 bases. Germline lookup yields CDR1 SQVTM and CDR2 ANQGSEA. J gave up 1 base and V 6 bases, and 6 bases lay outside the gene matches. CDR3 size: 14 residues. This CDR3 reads CSVSATSGQETQYF. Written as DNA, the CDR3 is TGCAGCGTCTCCGCGACTAGCGGCCAAGAGACCCAGTACTTC.